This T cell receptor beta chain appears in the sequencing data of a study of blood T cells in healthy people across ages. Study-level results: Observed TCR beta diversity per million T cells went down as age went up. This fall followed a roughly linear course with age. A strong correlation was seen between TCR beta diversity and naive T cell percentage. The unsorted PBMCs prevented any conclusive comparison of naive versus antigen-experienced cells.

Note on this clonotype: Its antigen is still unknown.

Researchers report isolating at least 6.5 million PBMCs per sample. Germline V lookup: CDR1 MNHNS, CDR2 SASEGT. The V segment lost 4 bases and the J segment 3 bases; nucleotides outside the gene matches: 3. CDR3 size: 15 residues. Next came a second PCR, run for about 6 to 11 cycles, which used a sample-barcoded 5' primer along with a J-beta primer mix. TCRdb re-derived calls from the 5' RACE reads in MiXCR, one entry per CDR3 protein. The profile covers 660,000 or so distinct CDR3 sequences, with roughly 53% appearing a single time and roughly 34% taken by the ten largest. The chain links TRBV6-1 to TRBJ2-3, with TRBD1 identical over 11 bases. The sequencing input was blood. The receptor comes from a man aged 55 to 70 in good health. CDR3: CASSVGQGDTDTQYF. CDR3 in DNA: TGTGCCAGCAGTGTGGGACAGGGGGATACAGATACGCAGTATTTT.